Sequencing of this T cell receptor (beta chain) was carried out in a study of cytomegalovirus exposure and HLA in healthy donors. Study summary: The 130 or so validation repertoires, a later analysis reported, used the same platform as the 550 to 700 repertoires from the first cohort.

A note on this clone: Its antigen is not identified.

Repertoires were generated with immunoSEQ multiplex PCR, while TCRdb's copy carries only in-frame clones and drops some. The sample records 150,000 to 200,000 clones, roughly 84% being singletons. From germline, CDR1 is KGHSH and CDR2 LQKENI. Trimming removed 6 bases from V and 5 bases from J, with 11 bases in between. The CDR3 totals 12 residues. Study conclusions and caveats: The majority of TCR sequences were rare, yet some public TCRs appeared in many donors.

This clonotype originated in a man aged 18-30 years in good health and CMV-seropositive. V is TRBV18 and J is TRBJ2-7; a possible D gene is TRBD2 (6 bases). Specimen: PBMCs. CDR3 sequence reads: CASSPGVNEQYF. In nucleotides, the CDR3 is TGTGCCAGCTCCCCGGGGGTGAACGAGCAGTACTTC.